Listed below are T cell receptor beta chains from one sample, sequenced in a study of blood T cell repertoires in COVID-19. Using immunoSEQ multiplex PCR, the repertoire was profiled, and TCRdb retains in-frame clones only, with some absent. In the table there are about 210,000 clones, roughly four fifths of which are singletons. Material: peripheral blood. All receptors derive from a woman between 35 and 50 years old with acute or convalescent COVID-19. The CDR3 runs from the conserved cysteine through the conserved F or W. The D gene is left open where the match is weak. A row's size may be missing; if present it is once, few, many or a size class.

v_call	clone_size	d_call	j_call	cdr3_nt	cdr3_aa
TRBV19	NA	NA	TRBJ2-2	TGTGCCAGTAGTCTGGCGGTCCTATCGAACACCGGGGAGCTGTTTTTT	CASSLAVLSNTGELFF
TRBV5-1	NA	NA	TRBJ1-4	TGCGCCAGCAGCTTAATTCCAGGGTCGGAAGAAAAACTGTTTTTT	CASSLIPGSEEKLFF
TRBV6-2/TRBV6-3	NA	NA	TRBJ1-5	TGTGCCAGCAGTTACTCGGGGCAGGTAAATCAGCCCCAGCATTTT	CASSYSGQVNQPQHF
TRBV20-1	NA	TRBD2	TRBJ2-3	TGCAGTGCTAGTGGAACAGTAGCGGGAGGGTGGGGTGAAACGCAGTATTTT	CSASGTVAGGWGETQYF
TRBV6-4	NA	TRBD1	TRBJ2-1	TGTGCCAGCAGTGAACCGGACAGGGTTCAGTTCTTC	CASSEPDRVQFF
TRBV5-1	NA	NA	TRBJ1-2	TGCGCCAGCAGCTTGGAGGGGGTTGACTATGGCTACACCTTC	CASSLEGVDYGYTF
TRBV7-2	NA	TRBD1	TRBJ1-2	TGTGCCAGCAGCTTAGGGGCTTCCAGGGGGTTTGGAGGCTACACCTTC	CASSLGASRGFGGYTF
TRBV9	NA	NA	TRBJ2-1	TGTGCCAGCAGCGTAGAAATCTCGAGGGCCGGGGGTGAGCAGTTCTTC	CASSVEISRAGGEQFF
TRBV29-1	NA	NA	TRBJ2-1	TGCAGCGTTGCTGGCGGCCGTTACAATGAGCAGTTCTTC	CSVAGGRYNEQFF
TRBV30	NA	NA	TRBJ2-2	TGTGCCTGGAACAGGTCCCCCGGCCGGGAGCTGTTTTTT	CAWNRSPGRELFF
TRBV9	NA	TRBD2	TRBJ2-7	TGTGCCAGCAGTCGTAGCGGGGTTACCTCCTACGAGCAGTACTTC	CASSRSGVTSYEQYF
TRBV2	once	TRBD1	TRBJ2-2	TGTGCCAGCAGCTACGACAGGGGAGGCTCCGGGGAGCTGTTTTTT	CASSYDRGGSGELFF
TRBV18	NA	TRBD2	TRBJ2-7	TGTGCCAGCTCACCGGGACTAGCGGGGACCTACGAGCAGTACTTC	CASSPGLAGTYEQYF
TRBV10-2	NA	TRBD1	TRBJ1-2	TGCGCCAGCAGTGAGGTCCGGGGACAGGGAAGTGGCTACACCTTC	CASSEVRGQGSGYTF
TRBV4-3	NA	TRBD1	TRBJ2-3	TGCGCCAGCAGCCAAGATGAGGGGGCCACAGATACGCAGTATTTT	CASSQDEGATDTQYF
TRBV3-1/TRBV3-2	NA	TRBD1	TRBJ1-2	TGTGCCAGCAGCCAAGAATGGGACAGTAGAGGCTACACCTTC	CASSQEWDSRGYTF
TRBV19	NA	NA	TRBJ2-3	TGTGCCAGCGGGCAGCGGAAAGCAGATACGCAGTATTTT	CASGQRKADTQYF
TRBV2	NA	TRBD2	TRBJ2-1	TGTGCCAGCGGACGGACTAGCGGGAGAAGTAATGAGCAGTTCTTC	CASGRTSGRSNEQFF
TRBV10-2	NA	TRBD2	TRBJ2-3	TGCGCCAGCAGCCCGACTAGCGGGAGGTCTGATACGCAGTATTTT	CASSPTSGRSDTQYF
TRBV3-1/TRBV3-2	NA	TRBD1	TRBJ2-7	TGTGCCAGCAGCGGGACAGGAAGGGTACCTTACGAGCAGTACTTC	CASSGTGRVPYEQYF
TRBV13	NA	TRBD2	TRBJ2-3	TGTGCCAGCAGCCTGATGGGACTAGCGGGGGGCACAGATACGCAGTATTTT	CASSLMGLAGGTDTQYF
TRBV19	NA	NA	TRBJ1-5	TGTGCCAGTATTTTAAGTGCAGGGGCCAATCAGCCCCAGCATTTT	CASILSAGANQPQHF
TRBV11-3	once	NA	TRBJ2-1	TGTGCCAGCAGCCGTACACGCAATGAGCAGTTCTTC	CASSRTRNEQFF
TRBV5-1	NA	TRBD2	TRBJ2-1	TGCGCCAGCAGCTTTGGGCTAGCGGGAGCCGTTGATGAGCAGTTCTTC	CASSFGLAGAVDEQFF
TRBV2	NA	TRBD1	TRBJ2-5	TGTGCCAGCAAGAAAGGGGGCGGAGAAGAGACCCAGTACTTC	CASKKGGGEETQYF
TRBV12-5	once	TRBD2	TRBJ2-1	TGTGCTAGTGGTTTGGTACCCGGGACTAGCTCCAATGAGCAGTTCTTC	CASGLVPGTSSNEQFF
TRBV6-2/TRBV6-3	NA	NA	TRBJ2-7	TGTGCCAGCAGCCCCTTAGGTGGGGCGGGGATCTACGAGCAGTACTTC	CASSPLGGAGIYEQYF
TRBV25-1	once	TRBD2	TRBJ2-5	TGTGCCAGCAGTGGGGTAGCGGGAGGAGGGGAGACCCAGTACTTC	CASSGVAGGGETQYF
TRBV5-5	NA	NA	TRBJ1-5	TGTGCCAGCAGCTTGTGGTCTGGGGGCGACCAGCCCCAGCATTTT	CASSLWSGGDQPQHF
TRBV7-9	NA	NA	TRBJ2-5	TGTGCCAGCAGCTTACTGTTGCGGGGACAAGAGACCCAGTACTTC	CASSLLLRGQETQYF
TRBV4-1	NA	NA	TRBJ2-1	TGCGCCAGCAGCCCCCCACAGAACAATGAGCAGTTCTTC	CASSPPQNNEQFF
TRBV13	NA	NA	TRBJ1-2	TGTGCCAGCAGCTTAGCAGGTAGACACTATGGCTACACCTTC	CASSLAGRHYGYTF
TRBV18	many	NA	TRBJ2-1	TGTGCCAGCTCACCACCGACACTAGCCAATGAGCAGTTCTTC	CASSPPTLANEQFF
TRBV2	NA	TRBD1	TRBJ1-2	TGTGCCAGCAGCTCCCGGACAGGGGGGCCTAGTGGCTACACCTTC	CASSSRTGGPSGYTF
TRBV5-1	NA	NA	TRBJ2-7	TGCGCCAGCAGCTTAAAGGGGGACGAGCAGTACTTC	CASSLKGDEQYF
TRBV2	NA	TRBD1	TRBJ2-4	TGTGCCAGCAGTCTACAGGGGCCCGCCCTGGCCAAAAACATTCAGTACTTC	CASSLQGPALAKNIQYF
TRBV2	NA	TRBD1	TRBJ1-2	TGTGCCAGCAGCATGGACAGGAGCTACACCTTC	CASSMDRSYTF
TRBV11-2	NA	TRBD2	TRBJ2-3	TGTGCCAGCAGCTCGATGACTAGCGTAACCCCAGGTACGCAGTATTTT	CASSSMTSVTPGTQYF
TRBV19	once	NA	TRBJ1-6	TGTGCCAGTAGTATAAGGTGGAGCTCCTATAATTCACCCCTCCACTTT	CASSIRWSSYNSPLHF
TRBV20-1	NA	NA	TRBJ1-3	TGCGCCCTGGTTCAGGGAAACACCATATATTTT	CALVQGNTIYF
TRBV19	NA	NA	TRBJ2-7	TGTGCCAGTAGTATACGGGACAACTCCTACGAGCAGTACTTC	CASSIRDNSYEQYF
TRBV7-6	once	TRBD2	TRBJ2-1	TGTGCCAGCAGCTTAACAATAGCGGGGGGCCCGCACAATGAGCAGTTCTTC	CASSLTIAGGPHNEQFF
TRBV11-2	NA	NA	TRBJ1-3	TGTGCCATCCGGATCCAGGCCGGGAGCTCTGGAAACACCATATATTTT	CAIRIQAGSSGNTIYF
TRBV19	NA	NA	TRBJ2-1	TGTGCCAGTAGTACGGGACTCCCCAGCGAGCAGTTCTTC	CASSTGLPSEQFF
TRBV2	NA	NA	TRBJ1-2	TGTGCCAGCAGCCGGGGCCAGGGAGGGGGCTACACCTTC	CASSRGQGGGYTF
TRBV19	NA	TRBD2	TRBJ2-1	TGTGCCAGTAGGGGGGTTCTACTAGCGGGGTTCTACAATGAGCAGTTCTTC	CASRGVLLAGFYNEQFF
TRBV20-1	once	NA	TRBJ1-3	TGCAGTGCTAGTGTCCCCCCAAGAGGAGGGCTTTGGAACTCTGGAAACACCATATATTTT	CSASVPPRGGLWNSGNTIYF
TRBV19	NA	NA	TRBJ2-7	TGTGCCAGTAGTACCCGAGGTTTCGCGGGTTCATACGAGCAGTACTTC	CASSTRGFAGSYEQYF
TRBV5-6	NA	NA	TRBJ2-4	TGTGCCAGCAGCCCTAGGTTAGCCAAAAACATTCAGTACTTC	CASSPRLAKNIQYF
TRBV27	NA	NA	TRBJ2-7	TGTGCCAGCAGCGCGGGACAGATAAACACCTACGAGCAGTACTTC	CASSAGQINTYEQYF
TRBV11-2	NA	NA	TRBJ2-2	TGTGCCAGCAGCATCTCCTGGACAGAGGTCGGGGAGCTGTTTTTT	CASSISWTEVGELFF
TRBV16	NA	NA	TRBJ1-6	TGTGCCAGCAGCCAATATAGGACAAGTTCACCCCTCCACTTT	CASSQYRTSSPLHF
TRBV6-6	NA	NA	TRBJ1-4	TGTGCCAGCAGTGGTGCCCGGGGGGCTGAAAAACTGTTTTTT	CASSGARGAEKLFF
TRBV5-1	few	NA	TRBJ2-7	TGCGCCAGCAGCTTTTCATTTAGCGGTGGGGAGGTCGAGCAGTACTTC	CASSFSFSGGEVEQYF
TRBV7-9	NA	NA	TRBJ2-2	TGTGCCAGCAGCCCAAAGAGCTCTGGGAGTACCGGGGAGCTGTTTTTT	CASSPKSSGSTGELFF
TRBV6-5	NA	NA	TRBJ1-1	TGTGCCAGCAGTCGACAGCCCCAATCTGAAGCTTTCTTT	CASSRQPQSEAFF
TRBV6-2/TRBV6-3	once	TRBD2	TRBJ2-3	TGTGCCAGCAGTTACCCGGGGGGGGGCACAGATACGCAGTATTTT	CASSYPGGGTDTQYF
TRBV7-2	NA	TRBD2	TRBJ2-1	TGTGCCAGCAGCCCCTCCCTAGCGGGAGCCAATGAGCAGTTCTTC	CASSPSLAGANEQFF
TRBV14	few	NA	TRBJ2-7	TGTGCCAGCAGCCACTATAACCGAGGGGAGCAGTACTTC	CASSHYNRGEQYF